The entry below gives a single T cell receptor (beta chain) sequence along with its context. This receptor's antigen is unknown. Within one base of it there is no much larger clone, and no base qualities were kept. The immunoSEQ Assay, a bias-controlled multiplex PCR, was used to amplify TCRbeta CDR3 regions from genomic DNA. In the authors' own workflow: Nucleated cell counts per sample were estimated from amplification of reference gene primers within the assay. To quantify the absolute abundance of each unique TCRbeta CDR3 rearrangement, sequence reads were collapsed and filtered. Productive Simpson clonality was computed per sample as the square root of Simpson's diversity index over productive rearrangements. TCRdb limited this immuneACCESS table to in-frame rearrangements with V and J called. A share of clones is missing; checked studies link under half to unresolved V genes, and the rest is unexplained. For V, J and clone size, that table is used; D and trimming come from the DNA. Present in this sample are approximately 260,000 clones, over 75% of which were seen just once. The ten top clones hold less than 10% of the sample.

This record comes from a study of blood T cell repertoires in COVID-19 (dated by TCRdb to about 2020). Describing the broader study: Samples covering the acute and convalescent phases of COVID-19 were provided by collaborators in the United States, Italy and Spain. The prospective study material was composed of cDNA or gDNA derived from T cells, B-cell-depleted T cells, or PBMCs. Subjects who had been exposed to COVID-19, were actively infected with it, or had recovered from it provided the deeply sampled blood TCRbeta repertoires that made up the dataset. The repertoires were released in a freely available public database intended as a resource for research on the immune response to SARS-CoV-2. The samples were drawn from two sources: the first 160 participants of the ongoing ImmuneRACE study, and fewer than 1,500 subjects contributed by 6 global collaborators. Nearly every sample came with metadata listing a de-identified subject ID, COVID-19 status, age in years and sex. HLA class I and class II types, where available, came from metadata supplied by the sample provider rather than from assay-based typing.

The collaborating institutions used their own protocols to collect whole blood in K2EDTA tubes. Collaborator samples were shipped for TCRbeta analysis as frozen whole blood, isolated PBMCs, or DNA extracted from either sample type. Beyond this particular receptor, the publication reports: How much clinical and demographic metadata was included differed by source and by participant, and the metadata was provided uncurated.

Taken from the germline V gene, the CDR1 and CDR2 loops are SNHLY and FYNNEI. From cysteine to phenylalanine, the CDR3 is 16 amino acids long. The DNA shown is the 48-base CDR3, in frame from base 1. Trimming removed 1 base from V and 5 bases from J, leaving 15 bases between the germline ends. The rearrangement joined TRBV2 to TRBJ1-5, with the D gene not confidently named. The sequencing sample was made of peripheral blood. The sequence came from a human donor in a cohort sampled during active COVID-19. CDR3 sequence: CASSEGGRRRDQPQHF. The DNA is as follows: TGTGCCAGCAGTGAAGGCGGTAGGCGACGGGATCAGCCCCAGCATTTT. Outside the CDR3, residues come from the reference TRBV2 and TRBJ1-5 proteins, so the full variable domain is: EPEVTQTPSHQVTQMGQEVILRCVPISNHLYFYWYRQILGQKVEFLVSFYNNEISEKSEIFDDQFSVERPDGSNFTLKIRSTKLEDSAMYFCASSEGGRRRDQPQHFGDGTRLSIL.